These 6 T cell receptor beta chains were sequenced from one sample in a study of vaccination effects on CD4 cells after COVID-19. Sequencing followed a ViraFEST assay step that expanded antigen-specific CD4+ T cells with viral peptide pools. Isolating CD4+ T cells followed about 11 days of culture. It was two doses of either the BNT162b2 or mRNA-1273 vaccine that participants received. Repertoires were generated with immunoSEQ multiplex PCR, while TCRdb's copy carries only in-frame clones and drops some. Here the sample spans about 46,000 clones, over 60% being singletons. Which antigens these TCRs recognize remains unknown. Material: CD4+ T cells from PBMCs cultured with HCoV-OC43 spike peptides, obtained after COVID-19 vaccination. Subset reported: HCoV-OC43 spike overlapping peptide pool stimulation. All receptors come from a human donor who received a COVID-19 vaccine.

This clone showed up just a few times. The rearrangement uses TRBV3-1 (or the pseudogene TRBV3-2) and TRBJ2-2; TRBD1 matches 8 bases. Per the germline V gene, CDR1 is LGHDT and CDR2 is YNNKEL (reference sequence). There are 16 residues in the CDR3. J lost 6 bases, V lost 1 base, and 7 bases had no gene match. CDR3 amino acids: CASSQVRRGLAGELFF. The CDR3 nucleotides are TGTGCCAGCAGCCAAGTACGCAGGGGGCTGGCCGGGGAGCTGTTTTTT.

Only a few counts were recorded for this clone. The V gene is TRBV10-2, the J gene TRBJ1-2; 7 bases line up with TRBD1. Germline V gene lookup returns CDR1 WSHSY and CDR2 SAAADI. The CDR3 extends over 12 amino acids. The trim removed 4 bases at V and 4 bases at J, leaving 0 bases unmatched. The CDR3 reads CASSGTGYGYTF. The DNA of the CDR3 is TGCGCCAGCAGTGGGACAGGCTATGGCTACACCTTC.

This clone was counted a few times. The gene calls are TRBV5-6 and TRBJ1-3; TRBD1 matches at 9 bases. V was clipped by 4 bases and J by 2 bases; unmatched bases: 10. CDR1 SGHDT and CDR2 YYEEEE come from the germline V gene. This CDR3 region has 17 residues. Written as DNA, the CDR3 is TGTGCCAGCAGCCTGGTACAGGGGGCTTTAACTGGAAACACCATATATTTT. Translation: CASSLVQGALTGNTIYF.

The rearrangement links TRBV2 to TRBJ1-1, with D perhaps matching TRBD1 (5 bases). V lost 1 base, J lost 8 bases, and 14 bases lay in between. The CDR3 is 14 amino acids. The germline gives CDR1 SNHLY, CDR2 FYNNEI. CDR3 nucleotide sequence: TGTGCCAGCAGTGAAGGGAGACAGAACATAGAAGCTTTCTTT. Amino acid sequence: CASSEGRQNIEAFF.

This chain uses TRBV7-2 with TRBJ2-7, with D possibly being TRBD1 or TRBD2 (5 bases each). Between the trimmed V and J ends, which lost 6 bases and 4 bases, there was a span of 13 bases. The CDR3 is 13 amino acids. The germline V gene has CDR1 SGHTA and CDR2 FQGNSA. Written as DNA, the CDR3 is TGTGCCAGCAGATTCGGGGCGCTATACGAGCAGTACTTC. This translates into CASRFGALYEQYF.

V gene TRBV5-4 combines with J gene TRBJ2-7, with 7 bases aligning to TRBD1. CDR3 length: 15 amino acids. After removal of 5 bases from V and 0 bases from J, the junction contained 8 bases not matched to a gene. Germline V gene lookup returns CDR1 SGHNT and CDR2 YYREEE (reference sequence). CDR3 sequence: CASRPRGSSSYEQYF. The DNA for the CDR3 is TGTGCCAGCAGGCCCAGGGGGTCGAGCTCCTACGAGCAGTACTTC. Full variable domain (rest looked up from reference TRBV5-4 and TRBJ2-7): ETGVTQSPTHLIKTRGQQVTLRCSSQSGHNTVSWYQQALGQGPQFIFQYYREEENGRGNFPPRFSGLQFPNYSSELNVNALELDDSALYLCASRPRGSSSYEQYFGPGTRLTVT.